These T cell receptor beta chains were read from a single sample in a study of regulatory T cells in long-lasting Graves disease. TCRdb used MiXCR to reprocess the multiplex PCR reads, holding one entry per CDR3 protein. The sample lists hundreds of thousands of distinct CDR3 sequences; roughly 15% were seen once. The same specimen was also included in a second study, on T cells in Graves' hyperthyroidism and ophthalmopathy.

Material: peripheral blood mononuclear cells (PBMCs), obtained at new diagnosis, from a patient treated with antithyroid drugs. These receptors all stem from a woman aged 35 to 60 with Graves disease. The CDR3 runs from the conserved cysteine through the conserved F or W. The D gene is left open where the match is weak. Clone sizes are given selectively: once, few, many, or a class where the clone is expanded.

>many|TRBV18|TRBD2|TRBJ2-1
CASSLTSSVNEQFF
TGTGCCAGCTCACTGACTAGCTCAGTCAATGAGCAGTTCTTC
>few|TRBV5-1|.|TRBJ2-7
CASRRASGSYEQYF
TGCGCCAGCAGAAGGGCCAGCGGCTCCTACGAGCAGTACTTC
>.|TRBV6-2/TRBV6-3|.|TRBJ2-5
CASSYSWESGETQYF
TGTGCCAGCAGTTACTCTTGGGAGTCGGGGGAGACCCAGTACTTC
>few|TRBV7-9|.|TRBJ1-2
CASSHLEQGVYGYTF
TGTGCCAGCAGCCACCTCGAACAGGGTGTCTATGGCTACACCTTC
>few|TRBV2|.|TRBJ1-1
CASSLGQGLPEAFF
TGTGCCAGCAGCTTGGGGCAGGGTTTGCCTGAAGCTTTCTTT
>many|TRBV6-1|.|TRBJ1-5
CASSPEFLNQPQHF
TGTGCCAGCAGTCCGGAGTTTTTGAATCAGCCCCAGCATTTT
>many|TRBV6-1|.|TRBJ1-1
CASSEVGWNTEAFF
TGTGCCAGCAGTGAAGTAGGATGGAACACTGAAGCTTTCTTT
>many|TRBV7-3|.|TRBJ2-3
CASSLGGSGGTDTQYF
TGTGCCAGCAGCTTAGGGGGTTCCGGTGGCACAGATACGCAGTATTTT
>few|TRBV29-1|TRBD1|TRBJ2-7
CSVEDHGTGVEQYF
TGCAGCGTTGAAGATCATGGGACAGGGGTTGAGCAGTACTTC
>.|TRBV5-1|TRBD1|TRBJ2-7
CASSSSSGGDEQYF
TGCGCCAGCAGCTCCTCCTCAGGGGGCGACGAGCAGTACTTC
>once|TRBV5-4|.|TRBJ2-7
CASSPSTGRINEQYF
TGTGCCAGCAGCCCCTCGACAGGGAGGATCAACGAGCAGTACTTC
>few|TRBV5-4|TRBD2|TRBJ2-3
CASSFWLGLAGELSTDTQYF
TGTGCCAGCAGCTTTTGGCTCGGACTAGCGGGGGAGCTAAGCACAGATACGCAGTATTTT
>.|TRBV6-1|TRBD1|TRBJ2-1
CASSQGDRYNEQFF
TGTGCCAGCAGCCAGGGGGACAGATACAATGAGCAGTTCTTC
>many|TRBV10-3|.|TRBJ2-7
CAITASWGEQYF
TGTGCCATCACGGCTAGTTGGGGCGAGCAGTACTTC
>many|TRBV3-1|.|TRBJ2-7
CASSLYGSYEQYF
TGTGCCAGCAGCCTGTACGGATCCTACGAGCAGTACTTC
>many|TRBV28|.|TRBJ1-1
CASSLWGGGNTEAFF
TGTGCCAGCAGTTTATGGGGGGGTGGGAACACTGAAGCTTTCTTT
>many|TRBV19|.|TRBJ1-2
CASSRNPGEYGYTF
TGTGCCAGTAGTAGGAACCCCGGGGAGTACGGCTACACCTTC
>.|TRBV18|.|TRBJ1-6
CASSPTNDNSPLHF
TGTGCCAGCTCACCAACAAATGATAATTCACCCCTCCACTTT
>few|TRBV19|.|TRBJ2-6
CASTPFTGTYSGANVLTF
TGTGCCAGTACCCCTTTCACAGGGACCTACTCTGGGGCCAACGTCCTGACTTTC
>.|TRBV5-1|.|TRBJ2-5
CASSPETVETQYF
TGCGCCAGCAGTCCCGAGACAGTGGAGACCCAGTACTTC
>.|TRBV6-1|TRBD2|TRBJ2-1
CASGRTSAEQFF
TGTGCCAGCGGTAGGACTAGCGCTGAGCAGTTCTTC
>many|TRBV12-3/TRBV12-4|.|TRBJ2-5
CASSFGRWYQETQYF
TGTGCCAGCAGTTTCGGACGGTGGTACCAAGAGACCCAGTACTTC
>many|TRBV27|.|TRBJ2-7
CASSSRGLSYEQYF
TGTGCCAGCAGTTCCCGGGGCCTCTCCTACGAGCAGTACTTC